A single sample gave rise to the 30 T cell receptor beta chains below, sequenced in a study of blood T cell repertoires in COVID-19. Assay: immunoSEQ multiplex PCR; the TCRdb copy retains only in-frame clones and omits some. This sample has about 180,000 clones, with around 83% found just once. The sample taken for sequencing was peripheral blood. The receptor set was obtained from a woman in her 30s with active or convalescent COVID-19.

The J gene is TRBJ2-3, the V gene TRBV21-1; TRBD2 is the table's D call and was not checked against the DNA. TRBV21-1 is a documented pseudogene. The CDR3 is 16 residues long. The CDR3: CASRPSGGASTDTQYF. CDR3 nucleotide sequence: TGTGCCAGCAGACCTAGCGGGGGTGCTAGCACAGATACGCAGTATTTT.

This clone is a singleton in its sample. The rearrangement joins TRBV25-1 to TRBJ2-7, with unresolved D. The CDR3 is 12 residues long. Germline V gene lookup returns CDR1 MGHDK and CDR2 SYGVNS. V was clipped by 1 base and J by 2 bases, with 3 bases between them. CDR3 region: CASSESTYEQYF. DNA of the CDR3: TGTGCCAGCAGTGAATCAACCTACGAGCAGTACTTC.

The chain employs TRBV10-2 and TRBJ2-2; 7 bases fit TRBD2. The germline V gene has CDR1 WSHSY and CDR2 SAAADI. The V gene end was trimmed by 7 bases and the J gene end by 6 bases; junction bases not matched to a gene: 8. CDR3 length: 14 amino acids. The CDR3 loop is CASTGISGAGELFF. The CDR3 nucleotides read TGCGCCAGCACGGGGATCAGCGGGGCCGGGGAGCTGTTTTTT.

This chain connects TRBV9 to TRBJ2-1, with 9 bases matching TRBD2. The CDR3 spans 15 residues. V lost 0 bases and J lost 10; bases outside the gene matches: 8. The germline CDR1 and CDR2 sequences are SGDLS and YYNGEE. This CDR3 is CASSVGGGAGWEQFF. Here the CDR3 DNA reads TGTGCCAGCAGCGTAGGCGGGGGGGCCGGTTGGGAGCAGTTCTTC.

The J gene is TRBJ1-2, the V gene TRBV12-3 or TRBV12-4, with TRBD1 matching 7 bases. J gave up 2 bases and V 10 bases, and 4 bases lay outside the gene matches. This CDR3 comprises 12 residues. CDR3 coding DNA: TGTGCCATCACGACAGGGAACTATGGCTACACCTTC. Amino acids: CAITTGNYGYTF.

This sequence joins TRBV3-1 (or the pseudogene TRBV3-2) and TRBJ1-2, with 8 bases lining up with TRBD1. The CDR3 is made up of 15 amino acids. J lost 5 bases, V lost 4 bases, and 9 bases had no gene match. CDR1 and CDR2 (germline): LGHDT, YNNKEL (reference sequence). This chain's CDR3 is CASSPRQGKGYGYTF. Here the CDR3 DNA reads TGTGCCAGCAGCCCCCGACAGGGGAAAGGTTATGGCTACACCTTC.

The chain couples TRBV19 to TRBJ2-2; TRBD2 matches at 11 bases. V dropped 1 base and J dropped 3; count of bases not matched to a gene: 4. The germline gives CDR1 LNHDA, CDR2 SQIVND (reference sequence). This CDR3 is 17 amino acids long. Written as DNA, the CDR3 is TGTGCCAGTAGTATAGTCGAACTAGCGGGAGACACCGGGGAGCTGTTTTTT. Translated: CASSIVELAGDTGELFF.

The chain combines TRBV19 with TRBJ1-6, with D possibly TRBD1 on 6 matching bases. CDR1 is LNHDA and CDR2 is SQIVND in the germline V gene (reference sequence). The V gene lost 5 bases and the J gene lost 9 bases, with 8 bases spanning the gap. The CDR3 totals 12 residues. In DNA form, the CDR3 reads TGTGCCAGTAGTGTGGGGGCTTCACCCCTCCACTTT. Amino acids: CASSVGASPLHF. Combining the CDR3 with reference TRBV19 and TRBJ1-6 gives the whole variable domain DGGITQSPKYLFRKEGQNVTLSCEQNLNHDAMYWYRQDPGQGLRLIYYSQIVNDFQKGDIAEGYSVSREKKESFPLTVTSAQKNPTAFYLCASSVGASPLHFGNGTRLTVT.

The chain joins TRBV11-2 to TRBJ2-5; 11 bases are shared with TRBD2. Germline CDR1 SGHAT, CDR2 FQNNGV. The CDR3 runs 14 residues. After removal of 5 bases from V and 5 bases from J, the junction contained 4 bases not matched to a gene. As DNA, the CDR3 is TGTGCCAGCAGCATACTAGCGGGAGCCGAGACCCAGTACTTC. This codes for CASSILAGAETQYF.

The CDR3 DNA sequence: TGTGCCAGCAGTTACGGCCCATTCGGGGAGCTGTTTTTT. Its protein product is CASSYGPFGELFF. J is TRBJ2-2 and V is TRBV6-5; unclear D gene. CDR1 MNHEY and CDR2 SVGAGI come from the germline V gene. The CDR3 runs to 13 residues. V was trimmed by 2 bases and J by 7 bases, leaving 8 bases between them.

V usage is TRBV6-5 and J usage is TRBJ2-1, with 8 bases aligning to TRBD2. With 5 bases clipped from V and 8 bases from J, the junction kept 8 bases outside the gene matches. The germline gives CDR1 MNHEY, CDR2 SVGAGI. This CDR3 spans 14 amino acids. In nucleotides, the CDR3 is TGTGCCAGCAGTCCTTGGACTAGCACGGATGAGCAGTTCTTC. This codes for CASSPWTSTDEQFF.

The CDR3 sequence is CASSLQGAHLHF. The CDR3 DNA reads TGTGCCAGCAGCTTACAGGGGGCGCACCTCCACTTT. The chain has TRBV13 and TRBJ1-6; 8 nucleotides agree with TRBD1. The CDR3 spans 12 residues. With V trimmed by 2 bases and J by 15 bases, 3 bases remained unmatched. Germline V gene data show CDR1 as PRHDT and CDR2 as FYEKMQ (reference sequence).

This rearrangement joins TRBV6-1 to TRBJ2-5; the match to TRBD2 covers 7 bases. Trimming took 2 bases from V and 5 from J; bases not matched to a gene: 5. Germline loops: CDR1 MNHNS, CDR2 SASEGT. CDR3 length: 14 amino acids. The CDR3 sequence: CASSEWSGRETQYF. The DNA of the CDR3 is TGTGCCAGCAGTGAATGGTCCGGGAGGGAGACCCAGTACTTC.

The chain carries TRBV2 and TRBJ2-3; a weak D match, TRBD2 (5 bases). V was trimmed by 10 bases and J by 2 bases, leaving 19 bases between them. The CDR3 covers 15 residues. Per the germline V gene, CDR1 is SNHLY and CDR2 is FYNNEI. In DNA form, the CDR3 reads TGTGCCACTCTCAGCGGCTCCTATTCCACAGATACGCAGTATTTT. Translated: CATLSGSYSTDTQYF.

In its sample, this clone was seen a few times. The chain employs TRBV7-9 and TRBJ1-1; 9 bases align to TRBD1. This CDR3 contains 15 residues. After removal of 5 bases from V and 5 bases from J, the junction contained 9 bases not matched to a gene. The germline V gene encodes CDR1 SEHNR and CDR2 FQNEAQ (reference sequence). Here the CDR3 DNA reads TGTGCCAGCAGCCAACAGGGACAGGGTGGTACTGAAGCTTTCTTT. Its protein product is CASSQQGQGGTEAFF.

The chain employs TRBV27 and TRBJ1-2; D is perhaps TRBD1 (5 bases). The ends were cut back, 3 bases at V and 4 bases at J, with 15 bases in the middle. CDR1 and CDR2 (germline): MNHEY, SMNVEV (reference sequence). CDR3 length: 15 amino acids. In nucleotides, the CDR3 is TGTGCCAGCAGTTTGACGGGGGGAAGTTTCTATGGCTACACCTTC. The encoded protein is CASSLTGGSFYGYTF.

The rearrangement uses TRBV5-5 and TRBJ1-3, with a possible D match to TRBD1 (6 bases). V lost 1 base, J lost 0 bases, and 11 bases lay in between. Germline CDR1 is SGHKS and CDR2 is YYEKEE (reference sequence). The CDR3 loop spans 16 amino acids. Here the CDR3 DNA reads TGTGCCAGCAGCTTGTATCAGGGGACCTCTGGAAACACCATATATTTT. Encoded protein: CASSLYQGTSGNTIYF.

The chain is built from TRBV19 and TRBJ2-1; 7 bases match TRBD1. This CDR3 is 17 amino acids long. The V segment lost 5 bases and the J segment 0 bases; nucleotides outside the gene matches: 10. The germline V gene encodes CDR1 LNHDA and CDR2 SQIVND (reference sequence). The CDR3 bases are TGTGCCAGTAGTGTATACAGGACAGGTATCTCCTACAATGAGCAGTTCTTC. Translated: CASSVYRTGISYNEQFF.

This clone was observed a handful of times. This chain joins TRBV6-5 and TRBJ1-2; 7 nucleotides agree with TRBD1. This CDR3 contains 15 residues. The V and J ends lost 6 bases and 0 bases, in that order; junction bases with no gene match: 7. Per germline, CDR1 MNHEY and CDR2 SVGAGI. DNA for the CDR3: TGTGCCAGCAGGAAAGACAGGGAGCCTAACTATGGCTACACCTTC. It translates to CASRKDREPNYGYTF.

The chain carries TRBV28 and TRBJ2-2, with a tentative D call TRBD1 (5 bases). Trimming took off 2 bases at V and 8 bases at J, with 6 bases between the two ends. CDR1 is MDHEN and CDR2 is SYDVKM in the germline V gene. The CDR3 runs 12 residues. The CDR3 coding sequence is TGTGCCAGCAGTTTAGCAGGGGGGGAGCTGTTTTTT. It codes for CASSLAGGELFF. Together with reference TRBV28 and TRBJ2-2, the CDR3 gives the full variable domain: DVKVTQSSRYLVKRTGEKVFLECVQDMDHENMFWYRQDPGLGLRLIYFSYDVKMKEKGDIPEGYSVSREKKERFSLILESASTNQTSMYLCASSLAGGELFFGEGSRLTVL.

The chain carries TRBV5-1 and TRBJ1-2; the D gene is possibly TRBD1 (6 bases). CDR3 size: 17 residues. Germline assignment: CDR1 SGHRS and CDR2 YFSETQ. V was clipped by 4 bases and J by 0 bases, with 19 bases between them. DNA of the CDR3: TGCGCCAGCAGCCCGACTGGGCAGGGGCGAACTAACTATGGCTACACCTTC. This encodes CASSPTGQGRTNYGYTF.

The chain uses TRBV4-1 and TRBJ2-3; no clear D gene. CDR1 is MGHRA, CDR2 YSYEKL, per germline. This CDR3 comprises 19 residues. Trimming cost V 0 bases and J 0 bases, with 19 bases left between them. The CDR3 sequence: CASSQDPDIPSSSTDTQYF. CDR3 DNA: TGCGCCAGCAGCCAAGACCCCGACATACCATCCTCTAGCACAGATACGCAGTATTTT.

V is TRBV15 and J is TRBJ2-3, with 11 bases fitting TRBD1. Germline loops: CDR1 LNHNV, CDR2 YYDKDF (reference sequence). The trim removed 3 bases at V and 2 bases at J, leaving 10 bases unmatched. The CDR3 is 18 residues long. CDR3 in amino acids: CATSRDRGRSLYTDTQYF. The CDR3, as DNA: TGTGCCACCAGCAGGGACAGGGGGCGATCCCTCTACACAGATACGCAGTATTTT.

The chain joins TRBV2 to TRBJ2-1, with 10 bases identical to TRBD2. V dropped 7 bases and J dropped 6; count of bases not matched to a gene: 6. Germline-derived CDR1 and CDR2 are SNHLY and FYNNEI. This CDR3 has 14 residues. The CDR3 DNA reads as TGTGCCAGCACCGGGACTAGCGCAGGCAATGAGCAGTTCTTC. Translating gives CASTGTSAGNEQFF.

The rearrangement joins TRBV7-9 to TRBJ1-5, with 8 bases identical to TRBD1. The CDR3 runs to 14 residues. The J segment lost 2 bases and the V segment lost 9 bases, leaving 6 bases of the junction unmatched. From germline, CDR1 is SEHNR and CDR2 FQNEAQ (reference sequence). The CDR3 is CARRVQGGNQPQHF. The CDR3 DNA reads as TGTGCCAGGAGGGTACAGGGGGGCAATCAGCCCCAGCATTTT.

The chain recombines TRBV21-1 with TRBJ1-5; the DNA was not used to check the table's D call, TRBD1. TRBV21-1 is an annotated pseudogene. The CDR3 is made up of 15 amino acids. This CDR3 reads CASSKADRGHQPQHF. As DNA, the CDR3 is TGTGCCAGCAGCAAAGCTGACAGGGGCCATCAGCCCCAGCATTTT.

The J gene is TRBJ2-2, the V gene TRBV27; D may be TRBD2 (6 bases). The CDR3 covers 20 residues. V lost 2 bases to trimming and J lost 1 base, with 23 bases between them. Germline CDR1 is MNHEY and CDR2 is SMNVEV (reference sequence). The CDR3 region is CASSLISGWRIGENTGELFF. DNA for the CDR3: TGTGCCAGCAGTTTAATTAGCGGCTGGAGGATCGGAGAGAACACCGGGGAGCTGTTTTTT.

CDR3: CASSLGLGDTYQPQHF. In DNA form, the CDR3 reads TGTGCCAGCAGCTTAGGCCTCGGGGACACCTATCAGCCCCAGCATTTT. The V gene is TRBV11-2, the J gene TRBJ1-5; weak D call: TRBD1 (6 bases). Trimming took off 1 base at V and 5 bases at J, with 15 bases between the two ends. Per the germline V gene, CDR1 is SGHAT and CDR2 is FQNNGV. This CDR3 spans 16 amino acids.

This chain connects TRBV7-8 to TRBJ1-2; possible D gene TRBD1, 6 bases. Germline V gene data show CDR1 as SGHVS and CDR2 as FQNEAQ. This CDR3 has 15 residues. The V gene lost 0 bases and the J gene lost 4 bases, with 12 bases spanning the gap. CDR3 loop: CASSLAGRGLYGYTF. CDR3 sequence (DNA): TGTGCCAGCAGCTTAGCTGGCAGGGGTCTCTATGGCTACACCTTC.

V usage is TRBV28 and J usage is TRBJ2-7; 8 bases are a match to TRBD1. The V gene's germline CDR1 is MDHEN and CDR2 SYDVKM. This CDR3 is 14 amino acids long. Here the CDR3 DNA reads TGTGCAGACGCGCCAGGGGGCAACATCTACGAGCAGTACTTC. It encodes CADAPGGNIYEQYF.